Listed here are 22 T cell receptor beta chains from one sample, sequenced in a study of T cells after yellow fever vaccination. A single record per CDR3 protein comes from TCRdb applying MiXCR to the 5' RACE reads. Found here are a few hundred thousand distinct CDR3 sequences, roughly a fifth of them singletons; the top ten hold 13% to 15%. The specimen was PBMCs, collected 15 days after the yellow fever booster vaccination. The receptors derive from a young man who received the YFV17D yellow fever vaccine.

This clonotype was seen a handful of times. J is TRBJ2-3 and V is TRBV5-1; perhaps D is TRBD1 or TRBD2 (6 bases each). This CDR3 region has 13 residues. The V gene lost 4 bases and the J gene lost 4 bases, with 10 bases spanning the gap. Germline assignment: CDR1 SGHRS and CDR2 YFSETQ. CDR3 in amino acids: CASSNGGSDTQYF. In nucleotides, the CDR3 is TGCGCCAGCAGCAACGGGGGCTCAGATACGCAGTATTTT.

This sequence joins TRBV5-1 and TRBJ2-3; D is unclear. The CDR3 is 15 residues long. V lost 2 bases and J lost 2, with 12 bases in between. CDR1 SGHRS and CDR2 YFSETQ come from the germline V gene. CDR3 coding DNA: TGCGCCAGCAGCTTTTCCGGGCCGAACACAGATACGCAGTATTTT. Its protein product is CASSFSGPNTDTQYF.

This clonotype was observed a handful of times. As DNA, the CDR3 is TGCAGCGGAACGACCCAAGAGACCCAGTACTTC. Protein: CSGTTQETQYF. The J gene is TRBJ2-5, the V gene TRBV29-1; D uncertain. V lost 7 bases and J lost 1, with 7 bases in between. The CDR3 extends over 11 amino acids. Germline CDR1 is SQVTM and CDR2 is ANQGSEA.

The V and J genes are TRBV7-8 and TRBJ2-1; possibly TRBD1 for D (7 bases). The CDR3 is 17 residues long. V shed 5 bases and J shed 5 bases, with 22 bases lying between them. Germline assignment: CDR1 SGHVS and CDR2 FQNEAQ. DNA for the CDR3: TGTGCCAGCAGCAGGGCGGGGTGGACAGGAGCAGACAATGAGCAGTTCTTC. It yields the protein CASSRAGWTGADNEQFF.

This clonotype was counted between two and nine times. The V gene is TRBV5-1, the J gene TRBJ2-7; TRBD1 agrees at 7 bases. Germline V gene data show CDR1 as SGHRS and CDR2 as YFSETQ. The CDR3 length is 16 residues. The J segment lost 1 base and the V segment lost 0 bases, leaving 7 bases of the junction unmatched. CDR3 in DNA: TGCGCCAGCAGCTTGGGAACAGGGGCTAGATCCTACGAGCAGTACTTC. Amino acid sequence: CASSLGTGARSYEQYF.

In DNA, the CDR3 is TGTGCCAGCAGTTCCCCGACAGGGCCCGGGGAGCTGTTTTTT. Translation: CASSSPTGPGELFF. The chain employs TRBV6-2 or TRBV6-3 and TRBJ2-2; 7 bases agree with TRBD1. The germline V gene encodes CDR1 MNHEY and CDR2 SVGEGT. V shed 4 bases, J shed 6 bases, and the junction held 5 bases outside the gene matches. This CDR3 region has 14 residues.

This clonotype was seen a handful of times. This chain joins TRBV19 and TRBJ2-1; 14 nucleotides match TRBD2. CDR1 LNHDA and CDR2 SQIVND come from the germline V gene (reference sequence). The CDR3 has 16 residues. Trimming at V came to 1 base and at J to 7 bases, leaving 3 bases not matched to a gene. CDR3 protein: CASSIVGTSGRNEQFF. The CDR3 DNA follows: TGTGCCAGTAGTATAGTCGGGACTAGCGGGAGAAATGAGCAGTTCTTC.

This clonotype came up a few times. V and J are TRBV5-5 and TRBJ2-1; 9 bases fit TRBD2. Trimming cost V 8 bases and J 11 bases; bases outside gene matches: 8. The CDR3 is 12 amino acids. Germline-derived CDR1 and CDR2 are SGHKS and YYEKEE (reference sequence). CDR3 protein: CARSTGLAKQFF. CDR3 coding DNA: TGTGCCAGGAGCACCGGACTAGCGAAGCAGTTCTTC.

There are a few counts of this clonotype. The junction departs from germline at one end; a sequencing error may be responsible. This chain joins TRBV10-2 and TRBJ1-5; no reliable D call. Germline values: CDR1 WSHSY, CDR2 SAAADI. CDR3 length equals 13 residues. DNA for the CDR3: TGCGCCAGCAGTCAGTCCCAGGCCACTTCCCAGCATTTT. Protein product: CASSQSQATSQHF.

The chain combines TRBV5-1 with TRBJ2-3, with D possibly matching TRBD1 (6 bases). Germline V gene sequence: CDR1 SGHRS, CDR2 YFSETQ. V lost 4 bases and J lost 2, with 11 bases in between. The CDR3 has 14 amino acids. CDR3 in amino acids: CASSHRVDTDTQYF. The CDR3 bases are TGCGCCAGCAGCCACAGGGTTGACACAGATACGCAGTATTTT.

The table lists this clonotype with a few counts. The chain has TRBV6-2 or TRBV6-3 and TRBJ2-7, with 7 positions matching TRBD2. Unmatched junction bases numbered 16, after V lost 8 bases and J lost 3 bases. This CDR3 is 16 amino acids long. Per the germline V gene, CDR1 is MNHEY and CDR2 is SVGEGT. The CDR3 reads CASHKGGSPLFYEQYF. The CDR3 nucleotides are TGTGCCAGCCACAAGGGAGGGAGCCCCCTCTTCTACGAGCAGTACTTC.

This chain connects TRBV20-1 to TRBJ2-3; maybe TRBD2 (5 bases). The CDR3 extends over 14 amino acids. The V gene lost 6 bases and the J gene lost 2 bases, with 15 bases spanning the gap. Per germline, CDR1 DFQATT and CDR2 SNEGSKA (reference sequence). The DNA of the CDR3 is TGCAGTGCCCCCCCGAGCGGCCTCACAGATACGCAGTATTTT. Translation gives CSAPPSGLTDTQYF.

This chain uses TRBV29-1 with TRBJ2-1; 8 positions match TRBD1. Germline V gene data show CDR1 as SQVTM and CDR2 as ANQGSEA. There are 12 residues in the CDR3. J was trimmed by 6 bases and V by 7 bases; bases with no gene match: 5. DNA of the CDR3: TGCAGCGCAGGGGGCCCGGGCAATGAGCAGTTCTTC. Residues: CSAGGPGNEQFF.

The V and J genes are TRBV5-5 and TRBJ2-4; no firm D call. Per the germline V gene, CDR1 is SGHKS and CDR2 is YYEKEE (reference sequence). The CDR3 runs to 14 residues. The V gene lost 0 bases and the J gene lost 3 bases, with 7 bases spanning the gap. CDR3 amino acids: CASSLEQFKNIQYF. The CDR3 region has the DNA TGTGCCAGCAGCTTGGAGCAGTTCAAAAACATTCAGTACTTC.

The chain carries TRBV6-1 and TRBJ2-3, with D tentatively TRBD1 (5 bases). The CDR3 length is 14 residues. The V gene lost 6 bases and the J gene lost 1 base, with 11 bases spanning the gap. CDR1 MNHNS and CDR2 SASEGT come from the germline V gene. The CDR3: CASRIRVGTDTQYF. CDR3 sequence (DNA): TGTGCCAGCAGGATCAGGGTTGGCACAGATACGCAGTATTTT.

CDR3 region: CAGYWKEPAQDTF. CDR3 nucleotides: TGCGCTGGGTACTGGAAGGAGCCTGCACAGGACACCTTC. The chain links TRBV4-3 to TRBJ1-2; the D gene is possibly TRBD1 (5 bases). CDR3 length: 13 residues. Germline assignment: CDR1 LGHNA and CDR2 YSLEER.

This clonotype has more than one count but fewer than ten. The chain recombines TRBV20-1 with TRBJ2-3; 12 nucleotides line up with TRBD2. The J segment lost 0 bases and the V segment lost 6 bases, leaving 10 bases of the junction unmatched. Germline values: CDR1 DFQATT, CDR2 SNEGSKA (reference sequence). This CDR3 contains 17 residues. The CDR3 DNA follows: TGCAGTGCCATCGCTAGCGGGAGGGCCGGGAGCACAGATACGCAGTATTTT. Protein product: CSAIASGRAGSTDTQYF.

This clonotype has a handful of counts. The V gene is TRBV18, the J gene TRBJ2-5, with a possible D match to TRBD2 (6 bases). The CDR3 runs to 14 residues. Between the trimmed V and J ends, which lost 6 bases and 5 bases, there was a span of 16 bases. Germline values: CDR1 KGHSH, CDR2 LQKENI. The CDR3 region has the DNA TGTGCCAGCTCGCAAACTGGGGAGGTTGAGACCCAGTACTTC. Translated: CASSQTGEVETQYF.

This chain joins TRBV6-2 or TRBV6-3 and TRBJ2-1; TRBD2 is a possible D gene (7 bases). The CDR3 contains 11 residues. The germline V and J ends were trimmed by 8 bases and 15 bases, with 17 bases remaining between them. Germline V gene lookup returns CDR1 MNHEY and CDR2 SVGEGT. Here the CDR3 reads CASFGGRIWFF. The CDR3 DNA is TGTGCCAGCTTCGGGGGGCGCATTTGGTTCTTC.

The CDR3 coding sequence is TGTGCCAGCAGCCAGCGGGGGCGGGCGTTTAATGAGCAGTTCTTC. Its protein is CASSQRGRAFNEQFF. The gene calls are TRBV3-1 and TRBJ2-1, with TRBD2 as a possible D gene (7 bases). This CDR3 region has 15 residues. The germline V gene encodes CDR1 LGHDT and CDR2 YNNKEL (reference sequence). V was pared by 3 bases and J by 7 bases, with 16 bases between.

CDR3 region: CASSWMAGVNNEQFF. CDR3 DNA sequence: TGTGCCAGCAGCTGGATGGCTGGAGTCAACAATGAGCAGTTCTTC. The chain links TRBV27 to TRBJ2-1, with D unclear. V lost 6 bases to trimming and J lost 5 bases, with 17 bases between them. Germline values: CDR1 MNHEY, CDR2 SMNVEV (reference sequence). This CDR3 comprises 15 residues.

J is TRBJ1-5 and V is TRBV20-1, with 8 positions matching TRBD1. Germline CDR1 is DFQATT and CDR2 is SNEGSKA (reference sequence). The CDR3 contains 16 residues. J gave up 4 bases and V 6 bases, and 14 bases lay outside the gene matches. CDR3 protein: CSANLGSGGWNQPQHF. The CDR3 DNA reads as TGCAGTGCCAATTTGGGGTCAGGGGGCTGGAATCAGCCCCAGCATTTT.